This entry lists 21 T cell receptor beta chains sequenced from one sample in a study of blood T cells in healthy people across ages. Combining a sample-barcoded 5' primer with a J-beta primer mix, a second PCR ran for about 7 to 11 cycles. TCRdb used MiXCR to reprocess the 5' RACE reads, holding one entry per CDR3 protein. The data contain approximately 810,000 distinct CDR3 sequences, under 35% of them singletons. The sequenced material came from blood. The origin of the receptors is a woman over 75 in good health.

This clonotype was counted a few times. Just one base apart from a much larger clone, this may be a read error. V gene TRBV7-2 combines with J gene TRBJ1-6; TRBD1 agrees at 7 bases. The CDR3 consists of 13 residues. Germline CDR1 SGHTA, CDR2 FQGNSA. The DNA of the CDR3 is TGTGCCAGCAGCTTAGGACAGGGTCAGCCCCCCCACTTT. The encoded protein is CASSLGQGQPPHF.

The chain is built from TRBV6-5 and TRBJ1-1; no firm D call. The CDR3 runs to 14 residues. Trimming removed 0 bases at V and 1 base at J, with 6 bases between. CDR1 and CDR2 from the germline V gene are MNHEY and SVGAGI. CDR3 DNA: TGTGCCAGCAGTTACTCCCAGCCGAACACTGAAGCTTTCTTT. Translating it yields CASSYSQPNTEAFF.

The chain links TRBV7-6 to TRBJ2-1; D may be TRBD1 or TRBD2 (6 bases each). Trimming shortened V by 1 base and J by 7 bases, and 14 bases separated the two germline ends. There are 15 residues in the CDR3. The germline V gene has CDR1 SGHVS and CDR2 FNYEAQ. The CDR3 DNA is TGTGCCAGCAGCTTAGGGGGGGCCGGATGGAATGAGCAGTTCTTC. Its translation: CASSLGGAGWNEQFF.

This clonotype was detected many times. The chain links TRBV7-2 to TRBJ2-1; 8 bases are shared with TRBD2. J gave up 4 bases and V 5 bases, and 13 bases lay outside the gene matches. The CDR3 extends over 17 amino acids. CDR1 is SGHTA, CDR2 FQGNSA, per germline. In nucleotides, the CDR3 is TGTGCCAGCAGCCCCCGCAGCGGGGGAACCATTTACAATGAGCAGTTCTTC. It encodes CASSPRSGGTIYNEQFF.

The V and J genes are TRBV5-1 and TRBJ2-1, with D tentatively TRBD2 (5 bases). In germline, CDR1 is SGHRS, CDR2 YFSETQ. With 5 bases removed from V and 0 bases from J, the gap between germline ends came to 12 bases. The CDR3 covers 15 residues. The CDR3 DNA is TGCGCCAGCAGACACGAGGGAAGCTCCTACAATGAGCAGTTCTTC. Its translation: CASRHEGSSYNEQFF.

This clonotype was detected ten times or more. The chain combines TRBV7-2 with TRBJ1-4; possible D gene TRBD1, 5 bases. The CDR3 is 18 amino acids. CDR1 is SGHTA, CDR2 FQGNSA, per germline. V lost 5 bases to trimming and J lost 4 bases, with 23 bases between them. Here the CDR3 reads CASSLMSVGWTSNEKLFF. Written as DNA, the CDR3 is TGTGCCAGCAGCCTGATGTCGGTCGGATGGACAAGTAATGAAAAACTGTTTTTT.

This clonotype has a handful of counts. J is TRBJ2-3 and V is TRBV7-8, with 8 bases lining up with TRBD2. CDR3 length: 16 amino acids. Germline values: CDR1 SGHVS, CDR2 FQNEAQ. Losses at the gene ends were 3 bases for V and 2 bases for J; bases not matched to a gene: 7. For the CDR3, the DNA is TGTGCCAGCAGCTTGCGTAGCGGGGCTTACACAGATACGCAGTATTTT. Translation: CASSLRSGAYTDTQYF.

This clonotype came up many times. The chain has TRBV3-1 and TRBJ2-5; D may correspond to TRBD1 or TRBD2 (5 bases each). The CDR3 is 15 residues long. Germline V gene lookup returns CDR1 LGHDT and CDR2 YNNKEL (reference sequence). The V and J ends lost 0 bases and 1 base respectively, with 9 bases between them. The chain's CDR3 is CASSQDWGTQETQYF. CDR3 coding DNA: TGTGCCAGCAGCCAAGACTGGGGGACCCAAGAGACCCAGTACTTC.

In regard to this clonotype: It is likely a read error, because the conserved phenylalanine at the end of the CDR3 is missing. CDR3: CASNQDEGHSTDTQYL. In nucleotides, the CDR3 is TGCGCCAGCAACCAAGACGAGGGGCATTCCACAGATACGCAGTATTTG. This chain uses TRBV4-1 with TRBJ2-3; D might be TRBD1 or TRBD2, each matching 5 bases. The CDR3 has 16 residues. CDR1 is MGHRA and CDR2 is YSYEKL in the germline V gene.

The CDR3 loop is CASSRGGGNEKLFF. The CDR3 DNA sequence: TGTGCCAGCAGTCGGGGGGGAGGTAATGAAAAACTGTTTTTT. The V gene is TRBV7-9, the J gene TRBJ1-4; D might be TRBD1 (5 bases). The CDR3 has 14 amino acids. With 6 bases removed from V and 4 bases from J, the gap between germline ends came to 12 bases. Germline V CDR1 and CDR2: SEHNR, FQNEAQ (reference sequence).

This clonotype was seen many times. The chain has TRBV9 and TRBJ2-7; D is ambiguous. Germline lookup yields CDR1 SGDLS and CDR2 YYNGEE. This CDR3 has 14 residues. With 4 bases removed from V and 0 bases from J, the gap between germline ends came to 11 bases. CDR3 nucleotide sequence: TGTGCCAGCAGCCCCGTAGTGCTCTCCTACGAGCAGTACTTC. This gives the protein CASSPVVLSYEQYF.

This clonotype was found many times. V usage is TRBV6-1 and J usage is TRBJ1-5, with 7 bases aligning to TRBD1. CDR3 size: 14 residues. V lost 3 bases, J lost 4 bases, and 3 bases stayed unmatched. Germline CDR1 MNHNS, CDR2 SASEGT. CDR3 residues: CASSDRGKNQPQHF. CDR3 DNA: TGTGCCAGCAGTGACAGGGGGAAGAATCAGCCCCAGCATTTT.

V usage is TRBV7-9 and J usage is TRBJ1-4; D is possibly TRBD1 (5 bases). V lost 7 bases, J lost 3 bases, and 21 bases lay in between. The germline CDR1 and CDR2 sequences are SEHNR and FQNEAQ (reference sequence). The CDR3 extends over 17 amino acids. The CDR3 loop reads CASTHLGGGISNEKLFF. CDR3 nucleotide sequence: TGTGCCAGCACCCACCTCGGCGGGGGGATTTCTAATGAAAAACTGTTTTTT.

This clonotype showed up many times. V usage is TRBV6-5 and J usage is TRBJ2-5; 9 nucleotides agree with TRBD2. The germline V gene has CDR1 MNHEY and CDR2 SVGAGI. This CDR3 has 17 residues. V was pared by 2 bases and J by 4 bases, with 11 bases of the junction left unmatched. Here the CDR3 DNA reads TGTGCCAGCAGTTACCGTTCGGGCGGGGGGGCCATAGAGACCCAGTACTTC. Translating it yields CASSYRSGGGAIETQYF.

Ten or more counts support this clonotype. The chain is built from TRBV2 and TRBJ2-5; TRBD1 aligns across 7 bases. J lost 4 bases, V lost 4 bases, and 6 bases had no gene match. The V gene's germline CDR1 is SNHLY and CDR2 FYNNEI. CDR3 length equals 14 residues. The CDR3, as DNA: TGTGCCAGCAGTGCGACAGGGCTAGGAGAGACCCAGTACTTC. As protein: CASSATGLGETQYF.

There are many counts of this clonotype. This chain connects TRBV10-3 to TRBJ2-7, with D perhaps assigned TRBD1 or TRBD2 (7 bases each). Trimming left V 5 bases short and J 1 base short, with 15 bases between. CDR3 length: 15 amino acids. The germline gives CDR1 ENHRY, CDR2 SYGVKD. DNA for the CDR3: TGTGCCATCAGTAATCAGGGGGGGTCATCCTACGAGCAGTACTTC. Translation: CAISNQGGSSYEQYF.

Here the CDR3 reads CASRGPGELFF. In nucleotides, the CDR3 is TGTGCCAGCAGGGGTCCCGGGGAGCTGTTTTTT. V and J are TRBV6-5 and TRBJ2-2; D is ambiguous. Trimming removed 6 bases at V and 6 bases at J, with 5 bases between. Germline CDR1 MNHEY, CDR2 SVGAGI. The CDR3 is 11 amino acids.

In its sample, this clonotype was seen many times. CDR3 nucleotides: TGTGCCAGCAGTTACGTCGAGCGGACAGGGAATCAGCCCCAGCATTTT. Residues: CASSYVERTGNQPQHF. The chain links TRBV6-2 or TRBV6-3 to TRBJ1-5; 8 bases are a match to TRBD1. The CDR3 spans 16 residues. The germline gives CDR1 MNHEY, CDR2 SVGEGT. J lost 4 bases, V lost 2 bases, and 7 bases had no gene match.

The DNA of the CDR3 is TGTGCCAGCAGCTTAATGACAGGGCCTTCAGATACGCAGTATTTT. This sequence encodes CASSLMTGPSDTQYF. The chain employs TRBV11-2 and TRBJ2-3; 7 bases match TRBD1. Germline CDR1 and CDR2: SGHAT and FQNNGV. The CDR3 spans 15 residues. Losses at the gene ends were 2 bases for V and 4 bases for J; bases not matched to a gene: 6.

The rearrangement links TRBV7-8 to TRBJ1-2; tentative D call: TRBD1 (5 bases). Trimming pared 3 bases from V and 3 bases from J, leaving 14 bases between. Looked up from germline, CDR1 is SGHVS and CDR2 is FQNEAQ. CDR3 length: 15 amino acids. The CDR3 sequence: CASSFRDPGDYGYTF. CDR3 coding DNA: TGTGCCAGCAGCTTCCGGGACCCTGGGGACTATGGCTACACCTTC. The entire variable domain, with the rest obtained from reference TRBV7-8 and TRBJ1-2, is as follows: GAGVSQSPRYKVAKRGQDVALRCDPISGHVSLFWYQQALGQGPEFLTYFQNEAQLDKSGLPSDRFFAERPEGSVSTLKIQRTQQEDSAVYLCASSFRDPGDYGYTFGSGTRLTVV.

This clonotype appeared many times. This sequence joins TRBV7-2 and TRBJ2-6, with D unclear. The CDR3 has 16 residues. Germline V gives CDR1 SGHTA, CDR2 FQGNSA. V was cut by 1 base and J by 0 bases, with 7 bases left in between. The CDR3 sequence: CASSLVGVSGANVLTF. CDR3 bases: TGTGCCAGCAGCTTAGTAGGTGTCTCTGGGGCCAACGTCCTGACTTTC. Based on the CDR3 plus reference TRBV7-2 and TRBJ2-6, the full variable domain is GAGVSQSPSNKVTEKGKDVELRCDPISGHTALYWYRQSLGQGLEFLIYFQGNSAPDKSGLPSDRFSAERTGGSVSTLTIQRTQQEDSAVYLCASSLVGVSGANVLTFGAGSRLTVL.